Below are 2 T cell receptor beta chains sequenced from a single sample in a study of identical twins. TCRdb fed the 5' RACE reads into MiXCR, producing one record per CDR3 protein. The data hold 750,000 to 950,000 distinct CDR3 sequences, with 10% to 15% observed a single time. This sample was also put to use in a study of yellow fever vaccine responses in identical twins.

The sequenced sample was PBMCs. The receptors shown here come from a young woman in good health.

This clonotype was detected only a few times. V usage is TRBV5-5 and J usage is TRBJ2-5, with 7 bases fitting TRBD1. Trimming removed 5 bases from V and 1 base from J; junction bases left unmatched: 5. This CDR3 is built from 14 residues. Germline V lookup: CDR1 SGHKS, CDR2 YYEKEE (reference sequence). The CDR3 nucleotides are TGTGCCAGCAGAAAGGGGACAGTCCAAGAGACCCAGTACTTC. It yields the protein CASRKGTVQETQYF.

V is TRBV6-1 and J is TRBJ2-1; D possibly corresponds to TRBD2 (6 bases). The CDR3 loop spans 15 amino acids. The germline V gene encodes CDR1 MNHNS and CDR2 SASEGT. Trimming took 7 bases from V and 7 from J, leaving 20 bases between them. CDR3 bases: TGTGCCAGCAAGGTTCGGCGGGAAGGGGCTAATGAGCAGTTCTTC. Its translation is CASKVRREGANEQFF.